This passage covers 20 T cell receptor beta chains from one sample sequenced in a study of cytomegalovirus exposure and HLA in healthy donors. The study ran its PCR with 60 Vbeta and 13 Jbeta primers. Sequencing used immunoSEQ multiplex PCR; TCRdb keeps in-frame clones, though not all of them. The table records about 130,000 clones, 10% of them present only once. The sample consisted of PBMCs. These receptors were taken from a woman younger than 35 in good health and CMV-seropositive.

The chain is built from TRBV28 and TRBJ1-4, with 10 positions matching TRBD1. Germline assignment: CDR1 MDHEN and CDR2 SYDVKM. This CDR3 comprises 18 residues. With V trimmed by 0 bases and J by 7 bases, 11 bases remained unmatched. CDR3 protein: CASSLWIAVTGGGEKLFF. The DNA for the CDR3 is TGTGCCAGCAGTTTATGGATAGCGGTGACAGGGGGCGGTGAAAAACTGTTTTTT.

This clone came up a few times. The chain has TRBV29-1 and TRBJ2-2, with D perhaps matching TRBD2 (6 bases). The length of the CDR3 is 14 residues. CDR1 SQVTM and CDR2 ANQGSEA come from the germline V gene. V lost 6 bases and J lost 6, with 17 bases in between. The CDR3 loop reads CSVQMGGFSGELFF. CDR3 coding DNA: TGCAGCGTCCAAATGGGGGGTTTCTCCGGGGAGCTGTTTTTT.

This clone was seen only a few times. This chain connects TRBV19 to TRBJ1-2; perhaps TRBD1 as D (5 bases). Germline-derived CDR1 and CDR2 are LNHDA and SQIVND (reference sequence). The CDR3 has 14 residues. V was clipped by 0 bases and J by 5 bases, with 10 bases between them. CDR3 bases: TGTGCCAGTAGTATAGAGGGGGGTCCTTATGGCTACACCTTC. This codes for CASSIEGGPYGYTF.

CDR3 in amino acids: CASSLTGSSGNTIYF. As DNA, the CDR3 is TGTGCCAGCAGCTTGACAGGGAGCTCTGGAAACACCATATATTTT. The chain links TRBV5-6 to TRBJ1-3, with a tentative D call TRBD1 (6 bases). There are 15 residues in the CDR3. V was pared by 1 base and J by 0 bases, with 8 bases between. CDR1 and CDR2 from the germline V gene are SGHDT and YYEEEE.

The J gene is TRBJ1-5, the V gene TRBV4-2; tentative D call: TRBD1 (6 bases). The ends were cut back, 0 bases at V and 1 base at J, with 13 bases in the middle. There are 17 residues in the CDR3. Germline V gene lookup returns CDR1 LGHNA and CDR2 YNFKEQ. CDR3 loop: CASSQDMLGASNQPQHF. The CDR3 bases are TGTGCCAGCAGCCAAGATATGTTGGGGGCGAGCAATCAGCCCCAGCATTTT.

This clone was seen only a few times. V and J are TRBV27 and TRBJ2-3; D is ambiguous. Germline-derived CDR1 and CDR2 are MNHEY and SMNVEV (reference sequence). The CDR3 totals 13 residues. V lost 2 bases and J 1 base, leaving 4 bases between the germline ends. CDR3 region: CASSLRGTDTQYF. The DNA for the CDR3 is TGTGCCAGCAGTTTACGAGGCACAGATACGCAGTATTTT.

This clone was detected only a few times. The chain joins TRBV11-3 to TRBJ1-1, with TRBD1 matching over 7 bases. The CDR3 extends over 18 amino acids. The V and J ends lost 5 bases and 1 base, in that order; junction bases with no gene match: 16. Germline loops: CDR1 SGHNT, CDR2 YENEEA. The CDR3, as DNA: TGTGCCAGCAGCCAAGGGACAGACAGGGCGGGTGGGAACACTGAAGCTTTCTTT. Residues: CASSQGTDRAGGNTEAFF.

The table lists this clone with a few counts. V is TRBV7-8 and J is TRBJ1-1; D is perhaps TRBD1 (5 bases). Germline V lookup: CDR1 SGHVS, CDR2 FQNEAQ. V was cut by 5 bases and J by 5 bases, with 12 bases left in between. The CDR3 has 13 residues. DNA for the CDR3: TGTGCCAGCAGCCCGGGGGTAACGACTGAAGCTTTCTTT. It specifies CASSPGVTTEAFF.

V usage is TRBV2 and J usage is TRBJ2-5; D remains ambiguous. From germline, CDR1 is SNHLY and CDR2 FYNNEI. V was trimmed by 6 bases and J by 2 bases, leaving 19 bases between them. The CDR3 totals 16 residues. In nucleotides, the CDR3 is TGTGCCAGCAGGGCTCATGACTCCCTCATTCAAGAGACCCAGTACTTC. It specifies CASRAHDSLIQETQYF.

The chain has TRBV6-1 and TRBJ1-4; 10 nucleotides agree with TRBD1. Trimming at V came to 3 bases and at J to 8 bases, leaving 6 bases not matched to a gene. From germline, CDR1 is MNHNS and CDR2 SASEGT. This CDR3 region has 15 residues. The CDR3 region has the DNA TGTGCCAGCAGTGATAGACAGGGGGCCGAGGAAAAACTGTTTTTT. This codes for CASSDRQGAEEKLFF.

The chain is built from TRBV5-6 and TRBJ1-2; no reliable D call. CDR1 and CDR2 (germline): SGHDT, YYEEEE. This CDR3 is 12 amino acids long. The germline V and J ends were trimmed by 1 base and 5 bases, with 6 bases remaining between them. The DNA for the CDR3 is TGTGCCAGCAGCTTGACGGGGTATGGCTACACCTTC. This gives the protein CASSLTGYGYTF.

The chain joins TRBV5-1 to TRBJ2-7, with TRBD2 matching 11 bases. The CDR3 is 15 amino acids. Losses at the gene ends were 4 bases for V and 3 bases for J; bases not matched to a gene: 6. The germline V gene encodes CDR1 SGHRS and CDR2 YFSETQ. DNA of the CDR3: TGCGCCAGCAGCGCACAGGGGACTAGCGGCTACGAGCAGTACTTC. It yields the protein CASSAQGTSGYEQYF.

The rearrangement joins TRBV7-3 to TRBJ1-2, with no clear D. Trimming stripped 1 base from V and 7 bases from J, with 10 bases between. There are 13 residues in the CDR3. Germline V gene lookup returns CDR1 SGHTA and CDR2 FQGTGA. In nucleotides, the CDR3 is TGTGCCAGCAGCTTAAATCTGGGAGCTGGCTACACCTTC. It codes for CASSLNLGAGYTF.

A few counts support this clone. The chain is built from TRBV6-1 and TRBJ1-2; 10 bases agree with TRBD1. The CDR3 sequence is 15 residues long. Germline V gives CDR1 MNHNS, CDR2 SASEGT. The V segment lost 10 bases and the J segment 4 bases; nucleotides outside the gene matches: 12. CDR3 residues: CATRTGGQSFYGYTF. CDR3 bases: TGTGCCACAAGGACAGGGGGACAATCTTTCTATGGCTACACCTTC.

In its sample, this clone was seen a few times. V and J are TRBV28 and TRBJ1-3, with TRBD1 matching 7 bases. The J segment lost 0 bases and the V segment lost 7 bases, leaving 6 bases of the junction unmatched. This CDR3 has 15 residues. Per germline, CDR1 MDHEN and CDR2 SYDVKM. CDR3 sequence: CASNSGGLSGNTIYF. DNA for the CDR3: TGTGCCAGCAATTCAGGGGGACTCTCTGGAAACACCATATATTTT.

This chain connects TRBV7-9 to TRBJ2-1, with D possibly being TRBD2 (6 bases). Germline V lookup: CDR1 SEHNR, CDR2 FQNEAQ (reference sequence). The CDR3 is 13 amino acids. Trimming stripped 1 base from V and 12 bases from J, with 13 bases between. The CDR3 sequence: CASSLETRWRQFF. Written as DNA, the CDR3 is TGTGCCAGCAGCTTAGAGACTAGGTGGCGGCAGTTCTTC.

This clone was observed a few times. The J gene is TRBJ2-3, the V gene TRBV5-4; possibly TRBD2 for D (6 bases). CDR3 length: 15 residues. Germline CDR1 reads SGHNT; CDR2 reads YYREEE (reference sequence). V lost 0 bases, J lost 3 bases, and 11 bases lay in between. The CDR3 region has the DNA TGTGCCAGCAGCTTGGCGGGAGTAGGAACAGATACGCAGTATTTT. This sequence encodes CASSLAGVGTDTQYF.

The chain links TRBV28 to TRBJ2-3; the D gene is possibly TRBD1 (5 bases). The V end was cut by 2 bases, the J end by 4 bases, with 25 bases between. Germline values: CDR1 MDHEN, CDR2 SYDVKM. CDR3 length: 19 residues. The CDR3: CASSLLFPNVKGQADTQYF. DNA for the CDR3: TGTGCCAGCAGTTTACTCTTCCCGAATGTTAAGGGGCAGGCAGATACGCAGTATTTT.

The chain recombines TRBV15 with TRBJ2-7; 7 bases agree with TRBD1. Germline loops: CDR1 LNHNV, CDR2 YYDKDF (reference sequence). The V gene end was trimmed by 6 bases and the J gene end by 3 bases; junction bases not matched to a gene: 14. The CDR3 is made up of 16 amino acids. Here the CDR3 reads CATSTPFRTGFYEQYF. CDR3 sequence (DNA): TGTGCCACCAGTACTCCTTTCAGGACAGGATTCTACGAGCAGTACTTC.

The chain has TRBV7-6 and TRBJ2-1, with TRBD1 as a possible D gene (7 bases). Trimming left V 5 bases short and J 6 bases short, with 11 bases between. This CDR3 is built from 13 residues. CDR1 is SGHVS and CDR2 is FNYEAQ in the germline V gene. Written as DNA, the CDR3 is TGTGCCAGCAGCCCCCAGGGGGGCAATGAGCAGTTCTTC. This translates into CASSPQGGNEQFF.